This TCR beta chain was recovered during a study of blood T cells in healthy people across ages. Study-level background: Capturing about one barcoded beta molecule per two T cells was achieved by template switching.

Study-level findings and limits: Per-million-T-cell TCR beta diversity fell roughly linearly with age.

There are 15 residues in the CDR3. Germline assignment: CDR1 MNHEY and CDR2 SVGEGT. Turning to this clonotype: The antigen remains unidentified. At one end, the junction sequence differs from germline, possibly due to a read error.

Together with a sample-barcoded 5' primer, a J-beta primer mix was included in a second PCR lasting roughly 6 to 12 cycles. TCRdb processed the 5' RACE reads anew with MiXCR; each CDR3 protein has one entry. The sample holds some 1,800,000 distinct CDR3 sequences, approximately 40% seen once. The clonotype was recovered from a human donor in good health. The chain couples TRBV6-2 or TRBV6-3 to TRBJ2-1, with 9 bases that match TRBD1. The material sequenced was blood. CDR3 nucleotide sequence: TGTGCCAGCACTTACTGGGGACAGGGAATTAATGAGCAGTTCTTC. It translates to CASTYWGQGINEQFF.